This TCR beta chain was sequenced for a study of T cell responses to AZD1222 COVID-19 vaccine. Points from the study as a whole: The breadth and depth of Spike-specific TCRs increased once two AZD1222 doses had been given. Among vaccine-associated CD4 TCRs, coverage spanned spike, with dominance at 160-218 and 743-854. Nearly half of spike-specific TCRs reportedly go after variant regions that carry no mutations. Sampled repertoires all dated from after the peak T cell response.

The V gene end was trimmed by 3 bases and the J gene end by 0 bases; junction bases not matched to a gene: 7. Germline CDR1 is MNHNS and CDR2 is SASEGT. CDR3 length: 19 residues. This clone was seen only a few times. The antigen is not known. Some clones are missing from TCRdb's copy, which holds only in-frame ones; the method was immunoSEQ multiplex PCR. In the table there are 140,000 to 150,000 clones, approximately 93% of which are singletons. The clonotype originates from an adult who had recovered from COVID-19. V is TRBV6-1 and J is TRBJ2-6, with 11 bases lining up with TRBD1. The material was peripheral blood, obtained after recovery from COVID-19. CDR3 sequence (DNA): TGTGCCAGCAGTGAGAGGACAGGGGGCTATGGCTCTGGGGCCAACGTCCTGACTTTC. Translating it yields CASSERTGGYGSGANVLTF.